The clone carrying this TCR beta chain was observed at least ten times. The antigen remains unidentified. The data were taken from a study of T cells in Graves' hyperthyroidism and ophthalmopathy. Study summary: Peripheral blood was secured at the point of initial diagnosis, before any treatment.

From germline, CDR1 is DFQATT and CDR2 SNEGSKA (reference sequence). This CDR3 contains 12 residues. After removal of 4 bases from V and 1 base from J, the junction contained 0 bases not matched to a gene. Isolation of PBMCs was performed on about 10 ml fresh peripheral blood. Findings of the study overall: Ophthalmopathy was identified by the model a median roughly six months ahead of onset.

TCR beta CDR3 region amplification was performed from RNA transcripts. The HTBI primer set drove a first-round RT-PCR of the TCR CDR3. From the multiplex PCR reads, TCRdb called clonotypes with MiXCR, one entry per CDR3 protein. In the table there are 250,000 or so distinct CDR3 sequences, 13% to 15% of which are singletons. Sequenced sample: blood. The V and J genes are TRBV20-1 and TRBJ2-5, with 7 bases aligning to TRBD2. This sequence was found in a woman aged 45-65 years with Graves' hyperthyroidism that later progressed to Graves' ophthalmopathy. As DNA, the CDR3 is TGCAGTGCTACTAGCGGCCAAGAGACCCAGTACTTC. Protein: CSATSGQETQYF.